This TCR beta chain was documented in a study of blood T cell repertoires in COVID-19. As for the study in general: Samples of COVID-19 (acute and convalescent) were obtained from the United States, Italy and Spain.

From germline, CDR1 is SGHNT and CDR2 YYREEE (reference sequence). This CDR3 region has 12 residues. The V gene lost 4 bases and the J gene lost 2 bases, with 6 bases spanning the gap. Data came from immunoSEQ multiplex PCR; TCRdb stores just in-frame clones and leaves some out. The sample lists approximately 210,000 clones; 76% were seen once. The age range of participants was about 18 to 90 years, with residence in more than 20 US areas. Sequencing was carried out using PBMCs or T cells enriched from blood (not recorded which). V is TRBV5-4 and J is TRBJ1-1; D unclear. The receptor comes from a woman aged 50 to 60 with acute COVID-19. The CDR3 sequence is CASSHLNTEAFF. For the CDR3, the DNA is TGTGCCAGCAGCCATCTAAACACTGAAGCTTTCTTT.